This entry lists 3 T cell receptor beta chains sequenced from one sample in a study of human T cells and chemical hapten exposure. Via MiXCR, TCRdb re-called the RACE reads, giving one row per CDR3 protein. The sample records tens of thousands of distinct CDR3 sequences, about a tenth being singletons. The time point here: patch test 2, 6 weeks after DPC sensitization. The sample's treatment: therapeutic diphenylcyclopropenone sensitization with weekly scalp DPC. The material sequenced was whole blood, taken in connection with sensitization to the hapten diphenylcyclopropenone (DPC). Receptors were obtained from a woman aged 45-59 years with alopecia areata. Some clones in this sample may be carry-over from other donors' samples.

This clonotype was detected only a few times. CDR3 residues: CASSAARDEQYF. The CDR3 DNA is TGCGCCAGCAGCGCCGCCAGGGACGAGCAGTACTTC. The V and J genes are TRBV5-1 and TRBJ2-7; a weak D match, TRBD1 (5 bases). Germline CDR1 reads SGHRS; CDR2 reads YFSETQ. The CDR3 covers 12 residues. V gave up 4 bases and J gave up 5 bases, with 10 bases separating them.

In its sample, this clonotype was seen many times. V gene TRBV12-3 or TRBV12-4 combines with J gene TRBJ2-3, with 7 bases lining up with TRBD1. The length of the CDR3 is 18 residues. Losses at the gene ends were 1 base for V and 1 base for J; bases not matched to a gene: 11. CDR3 in DNA: TGTGCCAGCAGTTTAGAGGTTGGCCGTCAGGGGGGCACAGATACGCAGTATTTT. This sequence encodes CASSLEVGRQGGTDTQYF.

The rearrangement uses TRBV3-1 and TRBJ2-1; perhaps TRBD2 as D (5 bases). The CDR3 is 13 amino acids. V lost 4 bases and J lost 8, with 12 bases in between. Per the germline V gene, CDR1 is LGHDT and CDR2 is YNNKEL (reference sequence). The CDR3 sequence is CASSPRAAHEQFF. The DNA of the CDR3 is TGTGCCAGCAGCCCCCGAGCGGCGCATGAGCAGTTCTTC.